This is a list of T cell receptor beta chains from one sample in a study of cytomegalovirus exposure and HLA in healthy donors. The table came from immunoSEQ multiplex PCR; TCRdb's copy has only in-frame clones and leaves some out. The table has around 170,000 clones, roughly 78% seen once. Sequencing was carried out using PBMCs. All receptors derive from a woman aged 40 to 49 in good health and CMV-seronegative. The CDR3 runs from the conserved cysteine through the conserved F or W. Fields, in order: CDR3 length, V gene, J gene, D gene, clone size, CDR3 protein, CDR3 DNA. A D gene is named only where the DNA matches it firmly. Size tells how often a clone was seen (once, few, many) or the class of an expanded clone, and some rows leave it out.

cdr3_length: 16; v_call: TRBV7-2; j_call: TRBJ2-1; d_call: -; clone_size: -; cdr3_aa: CASSASDGSSYNEQFF; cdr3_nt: TGTGCCAGCAGCGCATCTGACGGGAGCTCCTACAATGAGCAGTTCTTC
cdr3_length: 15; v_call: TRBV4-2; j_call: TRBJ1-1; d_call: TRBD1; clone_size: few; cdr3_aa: CASSLEGGMNTEAFF; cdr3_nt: TGTGCCAGCAGCTTGGAAGGGGGCATGAACACTGAAGCTTTCTTT
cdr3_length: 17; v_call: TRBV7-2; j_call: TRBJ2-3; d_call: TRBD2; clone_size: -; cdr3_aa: CASSLFVAGAGGDTQYF; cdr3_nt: TGTGCCAGCAGCCTATTTGTAGCGGGAGCGGGAGGAGATACGCAGTATTTT
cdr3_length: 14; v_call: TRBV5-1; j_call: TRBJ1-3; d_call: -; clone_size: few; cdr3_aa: CASSPDSSGNTIYF; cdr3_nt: TGCGCCAGCAGTCCTGACAGCTCTGGAAACACCATATATTTT
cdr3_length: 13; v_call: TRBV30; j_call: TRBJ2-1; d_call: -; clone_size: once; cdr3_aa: CAWSVGADQARFF; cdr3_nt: TGTGCCTGGAGTGTTGGGGCAGACCAGGCAAGGTTCTTC
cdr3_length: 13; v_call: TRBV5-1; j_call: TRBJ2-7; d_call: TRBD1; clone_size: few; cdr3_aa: CASSADRGYEQYF; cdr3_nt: TGCGCCAGCAGCGCCGACAGGGGCTACGAGCAGTACTTC
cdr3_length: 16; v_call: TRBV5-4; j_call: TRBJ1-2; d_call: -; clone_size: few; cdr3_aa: CASSLDGREANYGYTF; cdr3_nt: TGTGCCAGCAGCTTGGACGGGCGGGAAGCTAACTATGGCTACACCTTC
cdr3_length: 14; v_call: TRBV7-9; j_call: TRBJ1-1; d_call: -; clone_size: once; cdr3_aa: CASSPPTGNTEAFF; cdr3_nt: TGTGCCAGCAGCCCGCCGACGGGGAACACTGAAGCTTTCTTT
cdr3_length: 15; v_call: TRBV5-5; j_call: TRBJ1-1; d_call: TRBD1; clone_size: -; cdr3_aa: CASSYSGTGSAEAFF; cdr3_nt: TGTGCCAGCAGCTATTCAGGGACAGGGAGCGCTGAAGCTTTCTTT
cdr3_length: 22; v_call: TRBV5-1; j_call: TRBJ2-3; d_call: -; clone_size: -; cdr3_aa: CASSLVSGFGAAERYSTDTQYF; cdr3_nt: TGCGCCAGCAGCTTGGTTTCGGGCTTCGGAGCGGCCGAAAGATATAGCACAGATACGCAGTATTTT
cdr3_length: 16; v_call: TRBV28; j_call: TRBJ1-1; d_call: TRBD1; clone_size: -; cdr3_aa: CASSSPGTGVGTEAFF; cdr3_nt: TGTGCCAGCAGTTCGCCGGGGACAGGGGTTGGCACTGAAGCTTTCTTT
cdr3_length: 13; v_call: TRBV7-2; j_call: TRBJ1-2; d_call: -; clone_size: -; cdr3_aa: CASSVPGKDGYTF; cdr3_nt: TGTGCCAGCAGCGTACCAGGGAAAGATGGCTACACCTTC
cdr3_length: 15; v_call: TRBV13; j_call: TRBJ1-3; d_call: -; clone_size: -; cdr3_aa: CASSLGRTSVNTIYF; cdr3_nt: TGTGCCAGCAGCTTAGGAAGAACTTCGGTAAACACCATATATTTT
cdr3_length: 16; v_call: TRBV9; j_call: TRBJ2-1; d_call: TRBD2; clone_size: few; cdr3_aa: CASSVEGLAGENEQFF; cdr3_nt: TGTGCCAGCAGCGTAGAGGGACTAGCGGGAGAGAATGAGCAGTTCTTC
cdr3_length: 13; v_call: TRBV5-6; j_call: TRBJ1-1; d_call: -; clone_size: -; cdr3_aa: CASSLERGSEAFF; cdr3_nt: TGTGCCAGCAGCTTGGAAAGGGGTAGTGAAGCTTTCTTT
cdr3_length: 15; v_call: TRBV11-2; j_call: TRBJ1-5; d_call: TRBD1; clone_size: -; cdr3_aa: CASSETGERGQPQHF; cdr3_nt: TGTGCCAGCAGCGAGACAGGGGAGCGTGGTCAGCCCCAGCATTTT
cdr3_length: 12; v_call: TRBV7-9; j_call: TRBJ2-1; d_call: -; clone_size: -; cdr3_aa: CASSHPTDEQFF; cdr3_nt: TGTGCCAGCAGCCACCCAACGGATGAGCAGTTCTTC
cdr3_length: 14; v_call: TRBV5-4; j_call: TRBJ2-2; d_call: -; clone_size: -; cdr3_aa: CASSLAGNTGELFF; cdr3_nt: TGTGCCAGCAGCTTGGCGGGGAACACCGGGGAGCTGTTTTTT
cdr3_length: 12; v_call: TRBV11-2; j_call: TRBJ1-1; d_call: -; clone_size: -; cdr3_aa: CASSSHLREAFF; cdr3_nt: TGTGCCAGCAGCTCGCACCTCAGGGAAGCTTTCTTT
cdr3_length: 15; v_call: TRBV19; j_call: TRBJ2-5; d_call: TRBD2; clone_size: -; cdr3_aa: CASSSGLAGQETQYF; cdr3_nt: TGTGCCAGTAGTTCGGGACTAGCGGGACAAGAGACCCAGTACTTC
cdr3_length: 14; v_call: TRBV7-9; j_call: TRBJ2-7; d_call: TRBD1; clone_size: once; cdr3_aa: CASSLQGVAYEQYF; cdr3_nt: TGTGCCAGCAGCTTACAGGGGGTAGCCTACGAGCAGTACTTC
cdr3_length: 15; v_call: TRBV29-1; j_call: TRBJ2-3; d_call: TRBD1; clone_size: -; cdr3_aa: CSVEAVGQAPDTQYF; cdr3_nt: TGCAGCGTTGAAGCTGTGGGACAGGCCCCAGATACGCAGTATTTT
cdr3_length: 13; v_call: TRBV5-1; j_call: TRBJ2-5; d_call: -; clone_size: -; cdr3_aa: CASSRDFKETQYF; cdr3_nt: TGCGCCAGCAGTAGGGACTTTAAAGAGACCCAGTACTTC
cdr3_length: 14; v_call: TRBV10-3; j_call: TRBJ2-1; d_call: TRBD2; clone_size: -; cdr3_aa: CAISGLAGINEQFF; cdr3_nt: TGTGCCATCAGTGGACTAGCGGGAATCAATGAGCAGTTCTTC
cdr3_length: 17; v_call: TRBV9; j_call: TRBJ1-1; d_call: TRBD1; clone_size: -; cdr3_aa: CASSTGGGGARNTEAFF; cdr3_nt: TGTGCCAGCAGCACTGGAGGAGGGGGCGCCCGGAACACTGAAGCTTTCTTT
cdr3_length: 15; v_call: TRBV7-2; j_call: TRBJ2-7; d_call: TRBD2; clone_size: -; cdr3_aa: CASSQRAGAVYEQYF; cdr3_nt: TGTGCCAGCAGCCAACGGGCGGGAGCGGTCTACGAGCAGTACTTC
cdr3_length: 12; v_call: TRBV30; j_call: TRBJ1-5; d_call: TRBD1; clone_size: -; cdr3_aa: CAWGTGGDPQHF; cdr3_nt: TGTGCCTGGGGGACAGGGGGGGACCCCCAGCATTTT
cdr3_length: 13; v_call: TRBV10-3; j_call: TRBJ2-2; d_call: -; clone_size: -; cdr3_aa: CAMTGTNTGELFF; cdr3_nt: TGTGCCATGACCGGGACAAACACCGGGGAGCTGTTTTTT
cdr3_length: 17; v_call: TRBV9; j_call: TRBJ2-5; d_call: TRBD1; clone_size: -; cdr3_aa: CASSVAWDRAYQETQYF; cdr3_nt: TGTGCCAGCAGCGTCGCCTGGGACAGGGCATATCAAGAGACCCAGTACTTC